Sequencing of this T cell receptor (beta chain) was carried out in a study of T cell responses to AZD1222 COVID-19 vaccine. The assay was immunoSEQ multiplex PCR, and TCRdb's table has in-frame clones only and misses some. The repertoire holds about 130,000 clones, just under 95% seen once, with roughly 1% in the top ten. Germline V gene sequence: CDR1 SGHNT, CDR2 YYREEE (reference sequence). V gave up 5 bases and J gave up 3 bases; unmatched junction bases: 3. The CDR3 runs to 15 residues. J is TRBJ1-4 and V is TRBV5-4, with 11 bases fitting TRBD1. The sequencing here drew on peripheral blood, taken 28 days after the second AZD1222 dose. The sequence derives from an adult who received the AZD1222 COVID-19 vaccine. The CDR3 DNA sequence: TGTGCCAGCAGTCCGGACAGGGGGCCTAATGAAAAACTGTTTTTT. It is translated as CASSPDRGPNEKLFF.